These 22 T cell receptor beta chains were sequenced from one sample in a study of T cells in Graves' hyperthyroidism and ophthalmopathy (dated by TCRdb to the late 2010s). Libraries were constructed by multiplex PCR. The sequencer listed for this sample is Illumina HiSeq 2000. Amplification of TCR beta CDR3 regions was carried out from RNA transcripts. The first round of RT-PCR for the TCR CDR3 was performed with the HTBI primer set and the Qiagen OneStep RT-PCR kit. Starting from the raw public reads, TCRdb applied fastp trimming at Q25, assembled clones with MiXCR and retained in-frame beta chains. Rows merge per CDR3 protein into single entries with the most common DNA and genes. The sample table records approximately 400,000 distinct CDR3 sequences; about a sixth of these occur just once. The biggest ten clones account for approximately 7.5% of the sample. The material sequenced was blood. All receptors derive from a woman under 30 with Graves' hyperthyroidism.

The sample holds many counts of this clonotype. The J gene is TRBJ1-5, the V gene TRBV15; the D gene is possibly TRBD1 (5 bases). CDR3 size: 15 residues. CDR1 is LNHNV and CDR2 is YYDKDF in the germline V gene (reference sequence). Trimming pared 0 bases from V and 5 bases from J, leaving 11 bases between. The CDR3 DNA follows: TGTGCCACCAGCAGAGATCAAGAGGGGTATCAGCCCCAGCATTTT. It is translated as CATSRDQEGYQPQHF.

There are many counts of this clonotype. The J gene is TRBJ1-5, the V gene TRBV6-1; 8 bases agree with TRBD1. The trim removed 4 bases at V and 5 bases at J, leaving 4 bases unmatched. CDR1 MNHNS and CDR2 SASEGT come from the germline V gene. The CDR3 runs 14 residues. The DNA of the CDR3 is TGTGCCAGCAGTGCAGGGGGCGCGGATCAGCCCCAGCATTTT. It translates to CASSAGGADQPQHF.

This clonotype showed up many times. The genes are TRBV5-1 and TRBJ2-3, with TRBD1 matching over 10 bases. CDR3 length: 16 amino acids. Germline trimming cut 4 bases from V and 2 bases from J; bases unmatched to any gene: 7. Germline V CDR1 and CDR2: SGHRS, YFSETQ. CDR3 residues: CASSKGQGGTTDTQYF. The CDR3, as DNA: TGCGCCAGCAGCAAAGGACAGGGGGGCACCACAGATACGCAGTATTTT.

This clonotype came up many times. The chain links TRBV5-1 to TRBJ2-2; tentatively, D is TRBD1 (5 bases). Germline V gene sequence: CDR1 SGHRS, CDR2 YFSETQ. The CDR3 is 16 residues long. V was shortened by 3 bases and J by 0 bases, with 12 bases between the two germline ends. The chain's CDR3 is CASSSTDSSNTGELFF. In DNA form, the CDR3 reads TGCGCCAGCAGCTCTACCGACAGCTCGAACACCGGGGAGCTGTTTTTT.

In its sample, this clonotype was seen many times. The V gene is TRBV9, the J gene TRBJ2-2; no clear D gene. The CDR3 has 13 amino acids. The germline V and J ends were trimmed by 0 bases and 4 bases, with 4 bases remaining between them. CDR1 and CDR2 (germline): SGDLS, YYNGEE. The CDR3 sequence: CASSVDFTGELFF. CDR3 in DNA: TGTGCCAGCAGCGTAGATTTCACCGGGGAGCTGTTTTTT.

This clonotype showed up many times. The genes are TRBV11-2 and TRBJ1-1, with D possibly being TRBD1 (6 bases). Per the germline V gene, CDR1 is SGHAT and CDR2 is FQNNGV. The ends were cut back, 10 bases at V and 5 bases at J, with 11 bases in the middle. This CDR3 is built from 11 residues. Here the CDR3 reads CAITGSTEAFF. CDR3 DNA sequence: TGTGCCATTACAGGGAGTACTGAAGCTTTCTTT.

The gene calls are TRBV6-9 and TRBJ2-1; 8 nucleotides align to TRBD1. Germline V gene data show CDR1 as MNHGY and CDR2 as SVAAGI. With V trimmed by 4 bases and J by 8 bases, 4 bases remained unmatched. CDR3 size: 13 residues. Here the CDR3 DNA reads TGTGCCAGCAGTTGGAAGGACAGGGATGAGCAGTTCTTC. Protein product: CASSWKDRDEQFF.

The rearrangement links TRBV19 to TRBJ2-3; D perhaps matches TRBD2 (6 bases). This CDR3 region has 16 residues. CDR1 and CDR2 (germline): LNHDA, SQIVND (reference sequence). V was pared by 5 bases and J by 0 bases, with 15 bases between. The CDR3 DNA reads TGTGCCAGTAGTCCTCTCCTCGCGGGGAGCACAGATACGCAGTATTTT. This codes for CASSPLLAGSTDTQYF.

This clonotype has a count of ten or more. The rearrangement joins TRBV7-3 to TRBJ1-1; 9 bases match TRBD1. The CDR3 contains 15 residues. CDR1 is SGHTA and CDR2 is FQGTGA in the germline V gene. The trim removed 4 bases at V and 6 bases at J, leaving 9 bases unmatched. CDR3 sequence (DNA): TGTGCCAGCAGCTCTGGAGGACAGGGGAATTCTGAAGCTTTCTTT. Translation gives CASSSGGQGNSEAFF.

The rearrangement uses TRBV7-2 and TRBJ2-2; 9 bases fit TRBD1. The CDR3 runs 18 residues. V gave up 4 bases and J gave up 1 base; unmatched junction bases: 10. Germline loops: CDR1 SGHTA, CDR2 FQGNSA. The CDR3 here is CASSWPGQGALNTGELFF. In nucleotides, the CDR3 is TGTGCCAGCAGCTGGCCGGGACAGGGAGCTTTGAACACCGGGGAGCTGTTTTTT.

A few counts support this clonotype. The germline gene is not matched at one end of the junction; a read error may be the cause. This chain connects TRBV13 to TRBJ2-1; no reliable D call. Germline CDR1 reads PRHDT; CDR2 reads FYEKMQ (reference sequence). CDR3 length: 16 residues. In DNA, the CDR3 is TGTGCCAGCAGCGTAGGTCCTAGGGTTAATTCGGATGAGCAGTTCTTC. Translated, it gives CASSVGPRVNSDEQFF.

This clonotype was seen repeatedly, ten times or more. The chain couples TRBV20-1 to TRBJ2-1; 11 bases line up with TRBD2. V was clipped by 4 bases and J by 6 bases; unmatched bases: 5. Germline V gene data show CDR1 as DFQATT and CDR2 as SNEGSKA (reference sequence). There are 14 residues in the CDR3. The CDR3 bases are TGCAGTGCTAATAGCGGGGGGGCCGCCAATGAGCAGTTCTTC. Encoded protein: CSANSGGAANEQFF.

This clonotype has ten or more counts. The rearrangement joins TRBV10-3 to TRBJ2-4, with D possibly TRBD2 on 5 matching bases. Trimming stripped 0 bases from V and 4 bases from J, with 10 bases between. The germline V gene encodes CDR1 ENHRY and CDR2 SYGVKD. This CDR3 has 15 amino acids. CDR3 residues: CAISESRVGKNIQYF. CDR3 nucleotides: TGTGCCATCAGTGAGTCGAGGGTTGGGAAAAACATTCAGTACTTC.

This clonotype was observed many times. The chain links TRBV6-1 to TRBJ1-2, with a weak D call TRBD1 (5 bases). This CDR3 is built from 12 residues. Germline CDR1 MNHNS, CDR2 SASEGT. V lost 6 bases, J lost 7 bases, and 12 bases lay in between. The CDR3 region is CASRSQGPGYTF. The CDR3 nucleotides are TGTGCCAGCAGGTCCCAGGGACCTGGCTACACCTTC.

The rearrangement uses TRBV15 and TRBJ1-5; D uncertain. Germline CDR1 LNHNV, CDR2 YYDKDF (reference sequence). Trimming left V 0 bases short and J 8 bases short, with 11 bases between. This CDR3 contains 14 residues. CDR3: CATSRDRGREPQHF. CDR3 nucleotide sequence: TGTGCCACCAGCAGAGACCGAGGGAGGGAGCCCCAGCATTTT.

This clonotype has ten or more counts. The V call is TRBV30, the J call TRBJ2-5; D may be TRBD1 or TRBD2 (6 bases each). The CDR3 is 12 residues long. Trimming left V 1 base short and J 4 bases short, with 7 bases between. Germline V gene data show CDR1 as GTSNPN and CDR2 as SVGIG (reference sequence). Here the CDR3 DNA reads TGTGCCTGGAGTGAGGGGGGAGAGACCCAGTACTTC. Translating gives CAWSEGGETQYF.

Regarding this clonotype: A much more abundant neighbour one base away suggests this may be a read error. The J gene is TRBJ2-7, the V gene TRBV7-9; 13 nucleotides align to TRBD2. The DNA end favors TRBJ2-1, so the J call may be wrong. The germline V gene has CDR1 SEHNR and CDR2 FQNEAQ (reference sequence). The CDR3 loop spans 19 amino acids. In DNA form, the CDR3 reads TGTGCCAGCAGCTTATTCCCTCGACTAGCGGGGGGCCTCTCCTACGAGCAGTTCTTC. Protein sequence: CASSLFPRLAGGLSYEQFF.

The CDR3 spells CASSTRQGTQYF. The CDR3 nucleotides are TGTGCCAGTAGTACCCGACAGGGCACGCAGTATTTT. The chain links TRBV19 to TRBJ2-3; 7 positions match TRBD1. CDR3 size: 12 residues. The V gene end was trimmed by 4 bases and the J gene end by 9 bases; junction bases not matched to a gene: 4. Looked up from germline, CDR1 is LNHDA and CDR2 is SQIVND (reference sequence).

In its sample, this clonotype was seen a few times. The gene calls are TRBV7-6 and TRBJ2-7; D perhaps matches TRBD2 (5 bases). Germline V gives CDR1 SGHVS, CDR2 FNYEAQ. V was shortened by 5 bases and J by 2 bases, with 16 bases between the two germline ends. This CDR3 region has 15 residues. The CDR3 sequence is CASSPGYNKPYEQYF. In nucleotides, the CDR3 is TGTGCCAGCAGCCCGGGGTACAACAAACCCTACGAGCAGTACTTC.

This clonotype was recorded many times. The chain is built from TRBV28 and TRBJ2-1; TRBD2 matches at 9 bases. The V segment lost 6 bases and the J segment 6 bases; nucleotides outside the gene matches: 18. CDR3 length: 18 residues. CDR1 is MDHEN and CDR2 is SYDVKM in the germline V gene. CDR3: CASRYGGRSKRGVNEQFF. CDR3 DNA sequence: TGTGCCAGCAGATATGGAGGGCGTTCGAAGCGGGGGGTCAATGAGCAGTTCTTC. The full variable domain, with the rest looked up from reference TRBV28 and TRBJ2-1, is DVKVTQSSRYLVKRTGEKVFLECVQDMDHENMFWYRQDPGLGLRLIYFSYDVKMKEKGDIPEGYSVSREKKERFSLILESASTNQTSMYLCASRYGGRSKRGVNEQFFGPGTRLTVL.

This clonotype was seen more than once but under ten times. This chain uses TRBV6-1 with TRBJ1-4; TRBD1 might be the D (6 bases). Germline lookup yields CDR1 MNHNS and CDR2 SASEGT. CDR3 size: 14 residues. V lost 5 bases and J lost 2, with 9 bases in between. CDR3 nucleotide sequence: TGTGCCAGCAGTTCAGGGGTTACTAATGAAAAACTGTTTTTT. Amino acids: CASSSGVTNEKLFF.

Of note for this clonotype: One junction end does not reproduce the germline sequence, and a read error may be involved. This rearrangement joins TRBV5-5 to TRBJ2-1; D is ambiguous. The CDR3 is 14 residues long. In germline, CDR1 is SGHKS, CDR2 YYEKEE (reference sequence). CDR3 bases: TGCGCCAGCAGCCACATAAAGAGGTCCGATGAGCAGTTCTTC. Its protein is CASSHIKRSDEQFF.